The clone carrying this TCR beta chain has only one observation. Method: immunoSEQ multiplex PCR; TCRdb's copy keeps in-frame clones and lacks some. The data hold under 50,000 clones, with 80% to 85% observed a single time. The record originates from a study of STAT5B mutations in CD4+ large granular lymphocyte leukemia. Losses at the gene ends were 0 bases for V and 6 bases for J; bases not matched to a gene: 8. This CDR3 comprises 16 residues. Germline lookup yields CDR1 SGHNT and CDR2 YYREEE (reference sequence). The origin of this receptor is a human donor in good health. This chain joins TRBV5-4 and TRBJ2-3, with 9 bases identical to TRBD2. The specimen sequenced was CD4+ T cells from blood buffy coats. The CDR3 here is CASSLGGASGTDTQYF. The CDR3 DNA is TGTGCCAGCAGCTTGGGCGGTGCTAGCGGGACGGATACGCAGTATTTT.